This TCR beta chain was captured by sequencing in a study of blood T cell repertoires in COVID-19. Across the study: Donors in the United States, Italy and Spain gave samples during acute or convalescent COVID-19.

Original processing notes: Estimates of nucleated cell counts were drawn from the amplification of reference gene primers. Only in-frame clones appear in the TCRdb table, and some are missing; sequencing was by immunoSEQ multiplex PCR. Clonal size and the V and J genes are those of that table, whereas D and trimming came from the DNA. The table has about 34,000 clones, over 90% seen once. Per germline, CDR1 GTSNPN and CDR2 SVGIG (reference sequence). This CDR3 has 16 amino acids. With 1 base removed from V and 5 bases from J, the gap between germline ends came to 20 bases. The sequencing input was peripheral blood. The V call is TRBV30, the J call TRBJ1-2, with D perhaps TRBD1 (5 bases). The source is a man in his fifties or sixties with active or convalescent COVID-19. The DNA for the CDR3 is TGTGCCTGGAGTGAATGGAGTGGGAGGGGAGTTTATGGCTACACCTTC. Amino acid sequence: CAWSEWSGRGVYGYTF. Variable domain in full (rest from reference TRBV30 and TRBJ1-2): SQTIHQWPATLVQPVGSPLSLECTVEGTSNPNLYWYRQAAGRGLQLLFYSVGIGQISSEVPQNLSASRPQDRQFILSSKKLLLSDSGFYLCAWSEWSGRGVYGYTFGSGTRLTVV.